This T cell receptor beta chain was recorded in a study of CD8 T cells in ankylosing spondylitis listed by TCRdb under 2017. About the investigation overall: The study profiled T cell receptor beta repertoires in healthy donors and ankylosing spondylitis patients to find disease-linked TCR variants. In total, the full study cohort was made up of 108 healthy donors and roughly 27 ankylosing spondylitis patients. Samples of peripheral blood were taken, and for ankylosing spondylitis patients, synovial fluid was collected as well.

With regard to this clonotype: Its specific antigen is unknown. The sample holds no much larger clone one base away, and base qualities are not on file.

Summary of the overall study and its limitations: A TCR beta motif of several highly homologous amino acid variants appeared characteristic of blood from ankylosing spondylitis patients. Significant enrichment of the disease-linked clones was reported in matched synovial fluid samples from ankylosing spondylitis patients. Some motif variants had previously been reported in the synovial fluid and blood of reactive arthritis patients, which suggests shared mechanisms of disease initiation. The disease-linked clones had a CD8+ phenotype and were found at relatively low frequencies in peripheral blood.

Instrument on record: Illumina HiSeq 2500. TCR beta libraries were prepared by quantitative 5'-RACE with molecular barcodes. As for how the authors treated the data: A new computational method based on a probabilistic model of VDJ rearrangement was used to identify disease-linked TCR variants. TCRdb cleaned the public reads at Q25 with fastp, built clones with MiXCR and kept in-frame beta chains. CDR3 protein duplicates are merged, each entry listing the most common genes and DNA. TCRdb's processing, not the study's, gives the V and J calls here. The sample contains around 390,000 distinct CDR3 sequences, about a fifth of them found a single time. The biggest ten clones account for about 17% of the sample. V loses 3 bases, J loses 5 bases, and the germline ends lie 10 bases apart. The CDR3 runs 13 amino acids, cysteine and phenylalanine included. The only DNA kept is the CDR3, 39 bases in frame from the first base. The germline V gene yields WSHSY for CDR1 and SAAADI for CDR2.

The chain uses TRBV10-2 and TRBJ2-5, with an unclear D gene assignment. The receptor was derived from a male donor with ankylosing spondylitis. Sequenced: blood, either unsorted or a sorted T cell fraction (not recorded which). The CDR3 here reads CASSEWVRETQYF. The DNA reads as follows: TGCGCCAGCAGTGAATGGGTTCGGGAGACCCAGTACTTC.